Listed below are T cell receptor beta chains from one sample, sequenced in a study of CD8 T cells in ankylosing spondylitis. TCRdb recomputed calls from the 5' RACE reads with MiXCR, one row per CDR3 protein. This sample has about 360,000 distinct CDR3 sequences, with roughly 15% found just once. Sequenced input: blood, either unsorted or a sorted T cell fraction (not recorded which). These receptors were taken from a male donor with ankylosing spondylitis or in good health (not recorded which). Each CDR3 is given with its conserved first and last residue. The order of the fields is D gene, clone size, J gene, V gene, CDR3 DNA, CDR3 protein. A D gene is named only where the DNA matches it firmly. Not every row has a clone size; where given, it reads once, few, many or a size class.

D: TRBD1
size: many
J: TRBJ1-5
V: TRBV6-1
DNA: TGTGCCAGCAGTCTGACAGGGGGCAAGCGTCAGCCCCAGCATTTT
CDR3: CASSLTGGKRQPQHF

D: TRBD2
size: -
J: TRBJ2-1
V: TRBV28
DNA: TGTGCCAGCAGCCCGGGGGCGGGAGGGATCTACAATGAGCAGTTCTTC
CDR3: CASSPGAGGIYNEQFF

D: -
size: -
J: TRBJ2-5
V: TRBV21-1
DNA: TGTGCCAGCAGCAAATCGCTAGACCAAGAGACCCAGTACTTC
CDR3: CASSKSLDQETQYF

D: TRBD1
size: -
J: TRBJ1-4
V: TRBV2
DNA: TGTGCCAGCAGGGGGGACAGGAAAAAGCTTTTT
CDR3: CASRGDRKKLF

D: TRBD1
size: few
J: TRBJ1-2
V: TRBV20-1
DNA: TGCAGTGCTAGCGAACCGGGACAGGTTAACTATGGCTACACCTTC
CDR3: CSASEPGQVNYGYTF

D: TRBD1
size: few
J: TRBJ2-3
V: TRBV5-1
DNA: TGCGCCAGCAGCTGGACCGACAGGGCCTCAGATACGCAGTATTTT
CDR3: CASSWTDRASDTQYF

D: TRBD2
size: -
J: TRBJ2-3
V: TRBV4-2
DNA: TGTGCCAGCAGCCAAGATCCTAGCGGGGGGTACACAGATACGCAGTATTTT
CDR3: CASSQDPSGGYTDTQYF

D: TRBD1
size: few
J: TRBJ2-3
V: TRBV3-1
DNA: TGTGCCAGCAGCCAACACAGGGGTACAGATACGCAGTATTTT
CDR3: CASSQHRGTDTQYF

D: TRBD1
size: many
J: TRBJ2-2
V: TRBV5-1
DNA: TGCGCCAGCAGCTTGGAAGGACAGGGTATCGGGGAGCTGTTTTTT
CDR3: CASSLEGQGIGELFF

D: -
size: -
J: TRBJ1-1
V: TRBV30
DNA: TGTGCCTGGAGTGGCCAGGGGAACACTGAAGCTTTCTTT
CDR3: CAWSGQGNTEAFF

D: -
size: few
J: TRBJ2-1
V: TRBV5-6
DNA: TGTGCCAGCAGCCCTGGAGGCCCGGCTGAGCAGTTCTTC
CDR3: CASSPGGPAEQFF

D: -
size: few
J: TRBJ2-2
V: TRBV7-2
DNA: TGTGCCAGCAGCGGGACTCTGAACACCGGGGAGCTGTTTTTT
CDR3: CASSGTLNTGELFF

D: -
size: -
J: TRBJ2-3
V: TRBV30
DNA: TGTGCCTGGGCTCTGGGCGGGGAAGGCACAGATACGCAGTATTTT
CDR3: CAWALGGEGTDTQYF

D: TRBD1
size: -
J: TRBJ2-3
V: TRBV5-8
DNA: TGTGCCAGCAGCTTGGTTTACAGGGGCCGGGCAGATACGCAGTATTTT
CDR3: CASSLVYRGRADTQYF

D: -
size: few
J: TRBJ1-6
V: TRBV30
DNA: TGTGCCTGGAGTGTGAGGGAGAGTTCACCCCTCCACTTT
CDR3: CAWSVRESSPLHF

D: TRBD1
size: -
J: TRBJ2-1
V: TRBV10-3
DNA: TGTGCCATCGGGACAGAATTCAATGAGCAGTTCTTC
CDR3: CAIGTEFNEQFF

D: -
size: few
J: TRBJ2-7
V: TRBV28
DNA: TGTGCCAGCAGCCCGGGAGCCAGGGACCAGCAGTACTTC
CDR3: CASSPGARDQQYF

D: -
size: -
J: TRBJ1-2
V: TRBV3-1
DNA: TGTGCCAGCAGCCAAAGGACTAACTATGGCTACACCTTC
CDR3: CASSQRTNYGYTF

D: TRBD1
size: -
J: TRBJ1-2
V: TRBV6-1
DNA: TGTGCCAGCAGCCGGGACAGGGAGCCTAACTATGGCTACACCTTC
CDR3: CASSRDREPNYGYTF

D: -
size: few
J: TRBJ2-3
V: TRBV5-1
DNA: TGCGCCAGCAGCCCTACGCGGGACACAGATACGCAGTATTTT
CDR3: CASSPTRDTDTQYF

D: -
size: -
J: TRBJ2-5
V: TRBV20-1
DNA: TGCAGTGCCACGGGACGCGGCCCAGAGACCCAGTACTTC
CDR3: CSATGRGPETQYF

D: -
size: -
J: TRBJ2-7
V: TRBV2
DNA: TGTGCCAGCAGTGCCCAAGCCGGACAGTCTTCCGAGCAGTACTTC
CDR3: CASSAQAGQSSEQYF

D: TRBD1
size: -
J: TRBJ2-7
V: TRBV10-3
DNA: TGTGCCATCAGCGAGGCCTACAGGGGGCAAGTCTACGAGCAGTACTTC
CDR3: CAISEAYRGQVYEQYF

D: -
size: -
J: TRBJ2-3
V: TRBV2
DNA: TGTGCCAGCAGTGAAACTCGAAGCACAGATACGCAGTATTTT
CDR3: CASSETRSTDTQYF

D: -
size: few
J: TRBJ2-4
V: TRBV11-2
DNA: TGTGCCAGCAGCCCCGGTAGTAGCGGATTAAACATTCAGTACTTC
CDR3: CASSPGSSGLNIQYF

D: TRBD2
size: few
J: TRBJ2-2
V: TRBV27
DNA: TGTGCCAGCAGTTTGGGGAGGGGAATTACTGCCGGGGAGCTGTTTTTT
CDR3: CASSLGRGITAGELFF

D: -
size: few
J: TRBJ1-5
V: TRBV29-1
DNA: TGCAGCGTTGAAGAGCACGGGGCCAAGGGGCATAGCAATCAGCCCCAGCATTTT
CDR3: CSVEEHGAKGHSNQPQHF

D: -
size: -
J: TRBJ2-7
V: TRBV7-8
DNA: TGTGCCAGCAGCTCCAGTTGGAGCCCGAGGGGCTACGAGCAGTACTTC
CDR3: CASSSSWSPRGYEQYF